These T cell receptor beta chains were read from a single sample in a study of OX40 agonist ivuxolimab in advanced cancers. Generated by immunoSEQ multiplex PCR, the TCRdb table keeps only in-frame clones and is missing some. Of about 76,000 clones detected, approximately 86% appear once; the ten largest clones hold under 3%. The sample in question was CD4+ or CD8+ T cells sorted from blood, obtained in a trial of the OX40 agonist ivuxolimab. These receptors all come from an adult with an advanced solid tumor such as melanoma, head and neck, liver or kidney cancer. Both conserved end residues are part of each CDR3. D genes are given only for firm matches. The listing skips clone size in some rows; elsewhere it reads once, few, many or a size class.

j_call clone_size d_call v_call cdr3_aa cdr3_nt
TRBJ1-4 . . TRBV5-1 CASSSRQRSEKLFF TGCGCCAGCAGCTCTCGACAGAGAAGTGAAAAACTGTTTTTT
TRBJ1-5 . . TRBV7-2 CASSLAGSTNQPQHF TGTGCCAGCAGCTTAGCGGGGAGTACCAATCAGCCCCAGCATTTT
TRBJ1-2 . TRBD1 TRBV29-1 CSVGDSYGYTF TGCAGCGTTGGGGACAGCTATGGCTACACCTTC
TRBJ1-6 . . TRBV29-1 CSAGWSYNSPLHF TGCAGCGCCGGGTGGTCCTATAATTCACCCCTCCACTTT
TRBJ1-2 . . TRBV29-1 CSVGGREVNYGYTF TGCAGCGTGGGTGGCAGGGAAGTTAACTATGGCTACACCTTC
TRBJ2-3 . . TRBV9 CASSVGGLSTDTQYF TGTGCCAGCAGCGTAGGCGGGCTTAGCACAGATACGCAGTATTTT
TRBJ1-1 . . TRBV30 CAWTRGNTEAFF TGTGCCTGGACTAGAGGGAACACTGAAGCTTTCTTT
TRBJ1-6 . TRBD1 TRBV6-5 CASRRPGQGVSPLHF TGTGCCAGCAGGAGACCGGGACAGGGGGTCTCACCCCTCCACTTT
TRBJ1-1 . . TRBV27 CASSLSRQGDLNTEAFF TGTGCCAGCAGTCTGTCAAGGCAGGGTGATTTGAACACTGAAGCTTTCTTT
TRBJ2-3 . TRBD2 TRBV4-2 CASSRGRRGGTDTQYF TGTGCCAGCAGCCGTGGTAGACGGGGGGGGACAGATACGCAGTATTTT
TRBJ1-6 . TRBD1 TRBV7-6 CASSPGQLNSPLHF TGTGCCAGCAGCCCGGGACAGCTGAATTCACCCCTCCACTTT
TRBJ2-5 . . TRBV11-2 CASGQARGSDGTQYF TGTGCCAGCGGGCAGGCCAGGGGATCGGACGGGACCCAGTACTTC
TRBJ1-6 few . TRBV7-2 CASSSVRDSPLHF TGTGCCAGCAGCTCGGTGAGAGATTCACCCCTCCACTTT
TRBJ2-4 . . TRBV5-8 CASSPRGEAKNIQYF TGTGCCAGCAGCCCAAGGGGGGAGGCCAAAAACATTCAGTACTTC
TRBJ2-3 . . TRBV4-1 CASSQVGVPGTDTQYF TGCGCCAGCAGCCAAGTGGGGGTACCGGGGACGGATACGCAGTATTTT
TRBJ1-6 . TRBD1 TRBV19 CATGQGNNSPLHF TGTGCCACTGGACAGGGGAACAATTCACCCCTCCACTTT
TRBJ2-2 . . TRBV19 CASSIGRGGLNTGELFF TGTGCCAGTAGTATAGGCCGAGGGGGGTTGAACACCGGGGAGCTGTTTTTT
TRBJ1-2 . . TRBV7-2 CASSLDRNQYGYTF TGTGCCAGCAGCTTAGACAGGAACCAATATGGCTACACCTTC
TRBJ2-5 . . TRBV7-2 CASSPLRETQYF TGTGCCAGCAGCCCCTTGCGAGAGACCCAGTACTTC
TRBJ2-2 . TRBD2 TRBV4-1 CASSRMPTSGGGGYTGELFF TGCGCCAGCAGCCGAATGCCGACTAGCGGGGGAGGAGGTTACACCGGGGAGCTGTTTTTT
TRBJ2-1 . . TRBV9 CASSVAGVYNEQFF TGTGCCAGCAGCGTAGCAGGGGTTTACAATGAGCAGTTCTTC
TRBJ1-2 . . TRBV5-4 CASSLAQEAGYTF TGTGCCAGCAGCTTGGCTCAGGAAGCTGGCTACACCTTC
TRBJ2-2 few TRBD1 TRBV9 CASSVQGANTGELFF TGTGCCAGCAGCGTACAGGGGGCGAACACCGGGGAGCTGTTTTTT
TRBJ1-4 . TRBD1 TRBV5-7 CASSLPGTGPGKLFF TGTGCCAGCAGTCTCCCCGGGACAGGGCCGGGAAAACTGTTTTTT
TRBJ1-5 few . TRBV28 CASSSPGGVGQPQHF TGTGCCAGCAGTTCCCCGGGGGGAGTGGGTCAGCCCCAGCATTTT
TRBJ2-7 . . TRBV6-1 CASGDGPYEQYF TGTGCCAGCGGGGACGGTCCCTACGAGCAGTACTTC
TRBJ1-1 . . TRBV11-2 CASSPPNLTGKGAFF TGTGCCAGCAGCCCCCCAAATCTGACCGGGAAAGGAGCTTTCTTT
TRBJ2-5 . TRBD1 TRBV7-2 CASSLTGGRETQYF TGTGCCAGCAGCTTAACAGGGGGGCGTGAGACCCAGTACTTC
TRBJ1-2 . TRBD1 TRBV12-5 CASSRDSLRGYTF TGTGCTAGCTCCCGGGACAGCCTTCGGGGCTACACCTTC
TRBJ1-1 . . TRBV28 CASSLPGGARTEAFF TGTGCCAGCAGTTTACCGGGGGGGGCTCGCACTGAAGCTTTCTTT
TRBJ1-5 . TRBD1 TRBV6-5 CASSYVGTGGQPQHF TGTGCCAGCAGTTATGTGGGCACAGGGGGTCAGCCCCAGCATTTT
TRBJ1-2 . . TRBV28 CASSLRGNYGYTF TGTGCCAGCAGTTTACGGGGGAACTATGGCTACACCTTC
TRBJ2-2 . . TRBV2 CASSWLSGGELFF TGTGCCAGCAGTTGGCTTTCTGGGGGGGAGCTGTTTTTT
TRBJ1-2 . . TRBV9 CASSGRQKALSYGYTF TGTGCCAGCAGCGGGAGACAGAAGGCCCTAAGCTATGGCTACACCTTC
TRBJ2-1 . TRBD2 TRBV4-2 CASSQARGTSGANEQFF TGTGCCAGCAGCCAAGCTCGGGGGACTAGCGGGGCAAATGAGCAGTTCTTC
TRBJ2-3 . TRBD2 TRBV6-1 CASRSWRGGADTQYF TGTGCCAGCAGGAGCTGGCGGGGGGGGGCAGATACGCAGTATTTT
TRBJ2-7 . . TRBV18 CASSPGVNAYEQYF TGTGCCAGCTCACCAGGGGTGAATGCCTACGAGCAGTACTTC
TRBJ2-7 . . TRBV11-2 CASSLASRRDEQYF TGTGCCAGCAGCCTAGCGTCGCGGCGGGACGAGCAGTACTTC
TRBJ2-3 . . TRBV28 CASRSPGGADTQYF TGTGCCAGCAGATCCCCGGGGGGCGCAGATACGCAGTATTTT
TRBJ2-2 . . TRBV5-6 CASSFRTGTNTGELFF TGTGCCAGCAGCTTTAGAACAGGGACGAACACCGGGGAGCTGTTTTTT